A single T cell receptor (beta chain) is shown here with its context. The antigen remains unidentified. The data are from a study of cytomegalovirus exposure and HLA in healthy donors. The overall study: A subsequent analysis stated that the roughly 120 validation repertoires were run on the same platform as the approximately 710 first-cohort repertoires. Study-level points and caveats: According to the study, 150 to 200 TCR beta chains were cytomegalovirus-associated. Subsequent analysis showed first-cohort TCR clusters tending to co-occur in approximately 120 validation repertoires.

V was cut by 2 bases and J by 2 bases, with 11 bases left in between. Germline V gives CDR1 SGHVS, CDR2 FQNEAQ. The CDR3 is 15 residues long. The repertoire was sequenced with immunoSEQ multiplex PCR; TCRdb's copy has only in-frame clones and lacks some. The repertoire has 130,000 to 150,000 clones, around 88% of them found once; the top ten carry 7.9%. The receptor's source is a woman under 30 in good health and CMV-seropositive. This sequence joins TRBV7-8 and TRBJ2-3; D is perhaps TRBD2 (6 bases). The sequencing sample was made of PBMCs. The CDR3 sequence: CASSLRGGHTDTQYF. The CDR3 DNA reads TGTGCCAGCAGCTTAAGAGGAGGGCACACAGATACGCAGTATTTT.